Given below is one T cell receptor beta chain in context. Trimming took off 3 bases at V and 4 bases at J, with 12 bases between the two ends. Germline CDR1 LNHDA, CDR2 SQIVND (reference sequence). The CDR3 is 14 residues long. Positively selected for CCR7, the CD45RO-negative cells used as naive CD8 cells excluded terminally differentiated effector memory CD45RA+ cells. Healthy adults negative for HIV, lacking recent acute infections or vaccinations, served as donors. This entry belongs to a study of shared clonotypes between healthy human individuals. TCRdb's copy holds only in-frame clones and misses some; the assay was immunoSEQ multiplex PCR. The data contain under 1 million clones, 96% of them singletons.

This TCR came from a man younger than 40 in good health. This chain links TRBV19 with TRBJ1-2; D uncertain. The source material was naive CD8+ T cells sorted from blood. The CDR3 nucleotides read TGTGCCAGTAGTATTTATTCAGGAATCTATGGCTACACCTTC. Translating gives CASSIYSGIYGYTF. The full variable domain, completed using reference TRBV19 and TRBJ1-2, is DGGITQSPKYLFRKEGQNVTLSCEQNLNHDAMYWYRQDPGQGLRLIYYSQIVNDFQKGDIAEGYSVSREKKESFPLTVTSAQKNPTAFYLCASSIYSGIYGYTFGSGTRLTVV.